The 28 T cell receptor beta chains reported below all come from one sample, sequenced in a study of blood T cell repertoires in COVID-19. Generated by immunoSEQ multiplex PCR, the TCRdb table keeps only in-frame clones and is missing some. The sample records fewer than 150,000 clones, more than 80% being singletons. Sequenced input: PBMCs or T cells enriched from blood (not recorded which). These receptors all stem from a woman aged 18-30 years who had been exposed to COVID-19.

This clone has only a few counts. V usage is TRBV18 and J usage is TRBJ1-1; 9 positions agree with TRBD1. CDR1 is KGHSH, CDR2 LQKENI, per germline. The trim removed 1 base at V and 1 base at J, leaving 7 bases unmatched. This CDR3 comprises 17 residues. The CDR3 DNA reads as TGTGCCAGCTCACCACGGGGGACAGGGATGAAGAACACTGAAGCTTTCTTT. Protein: CASSPRGTGMKNTEAFF. Full variable domain (missing parts from reference TRBV18 and TRBJ1-1): NAGVMQNPRHLVRRRGQEARLRCSPMKGHSHVYWYRQLPEEGLKFMVYLQKENIIDESGMPKERFSAEFPKEGPSILRIQQVVRGDSAAYFCASSPRGTGMKNTEAFFGQGTRLTVV.

This chain connects TRBV3-1 (or the pseudogene TRBV3-2) to TRBJ2-1; 8 bases match TRBD2. Trimming at V came to 3 bases and at J to 9 bases, leaving 4 bases not matched to a gene. Germline V gene sequence: CDR1 LGHDT, CDR2 YNNKEL (reference sequence). CDR3 size: 13 residues. The CDR3 sequence: CASSQLAGVEQFF. The DNA for the CDR3 is TGTGCCAGCAGCCAGCTAGCGGGTGTTGAGCAGTTCTTC.

This sequence joins TRBV19 and TRBJ2-7; 8 bases match TRBD2. The V and J ends lost 2 bases and 2 bases, in that order; junction bases with no gene match: 8. CDR1 and CDR2 (germline): LNHDA, SQIVND (reference sequence). The CDR3 is 16 residues long. The CDR3: CASSIRLATAPYEQYF. CDR3 in DNA: TGTGCCAGTAGTATAAGACTAGCGACCGCCCCCTACGAGCAGTACTTC.

The chain carries TRBV11-2 and TRBJ2-1, with D possibly being TRBD2 (6 bases). CDR1 and CDR2 from the germline V gene are SGHAT and FQNNGV. V lost 5 bases and J lost 10, with 15 bases in between. This CDR3 comprises 13 residues. The CDR3 is CASSPGGPPEQFF. The CDR3 DNA follows: TGTGCCAGCAGCCCAGGAGGGCCACCCGAGCAGTTCTTC.

The chain couples TRBV28 to TRBJ1-2; maybe TRBD1 (6 bases). The ends were cut back, 3 bases at V and 8 bases at J, with 16 bases in the middle. CDR1 is MDHEN and CDR2 is SYDVKM in the germline V gene. The CDR3 has 14 residues. In DNA form, the CDR3 reads TGTGCCAGCAGTTTGGGAAGGGGGGGGCGAGGCTACACCTTC. Protein sequence: CASSLGRGGRGYTF.

This chain links TRBV7-2 with TRBJ2-1; D unresolved. Per germline, CDR1 SGHTA and CDR2 FQGNSA. This CDR3 has 12 residues. Trimming removed 4 bases at V and 9 bases at J, with 10 bases between. CDR3 sequence (DNA): TGTGCCAGCAGCTCTCCCTCCCGTGAGCAGTTCTTC. Amino acids: CASSSPSREQFF. Looking up the rest from reference TRBV7-2 and TRBJ2-1 gives the full variable domain: GAGVSQSPSNKVTEKGKDVELRCDPISGHTALYWYRQSLGQGLEFLIYFQGNSAPDKSGLPSDRFSAERTGGSVSTLTIQRTQQEDSAVYLCASSSPSREQFFGPGTRLTVL.

This chain links TRBV4-1 with TRBJ1-6; no clear D gene. This CDR3 is built from 14 residues. CDR1 is MGHRA and CDR2 is YSYEKL in the germline V gene. Trimming took 0 bases from V and 13 from J, leaving 13 bases between them. The CDR3 coding sequence is TGCGCCAGCAGCCAAGAGGTCAGCGGAATCCCCCTCCACTTT. It yields the protein CASSQEVSGIPLHF.

The chain is built from TRBV5-1 and TRBJ2-3, with 7 bases that match TRBD1. CDR3 length: 19 residues. V lost 2 bases to trimming and J lost 2 bases; unmatched junction nucleotides: 17. Germline V gene data show CDR1 as SGHRS and CDR2 as YFSETQ. CDR3 residues: CASSFPRDSGAEYTDTQYF. The CDR3, as DNA: TGCGCCAGCAGCTTCCCCCGGGACAGTGGGGCTGAATACACAGATACGCAGTATTTT.

The J gene is TRBJ2-2, the V gene TRBV7-9; TRBD2 agrees at 7 bases. J lost 5 bases, V lost 5 bases, and 17 bases had no gene match. The germline CDR1 and CDR2 sequences are SEHNR and FQNEAQ (reference sequence). This CDR3 is built from 18 residues. This CDR3 reads CASSPREFGGRRTGELFF. CDR3 nucleotides: TGTGCCAGCAGCCCTCGGGAGTTCGGGGGGAGGAGGACCGGGGAGCTGTTTTTT.

The genes are TRBV19 and TRBJ1-2, with TRBD1 matching 10 bases. The CDR3 runs 17 residues. The trim removed 5 bases at V and 4 bases at J, leaving 13 bases unmatched. The germline V gene encodes CDR1 LNHDA and CDR2 SQIVND (reference sequence). CDR3 region: CASSPEDPGQGSYGYTF. The CDR3 region has the DNA TGTGCCAGTAGTCCAGAAGATCCGGGACAGGGGTCCTATGGCTACACCTTC. Full variable domain (missing parts from reference TRBV19 and TRBJ1-2): DGGITQSPKYLFRKEGQNVTLSCEQNLNHDAMYWYRQDPGQGLRLIYYSQIVNDFQKGDIAEGYSVSREKKESFPLTVTSAQKNPTAFYLCASSPEDPGQGSYGYTFGSGTRLTVV.

This clone showed up just once. The V gene is TRBV29-1, the J gene TRBJ1-1, with D possibly being TRBD1 (6 bases). Germline V lookup: CDR1 SQVTM, CDR2 ANQGSEA. The CDR3 consists of 13 residues. The V and J ends lost 3 bases and 0 bases respectively, with 8 bases between them. Written as DNA, the CDR3 is TGCAGCGTTGAGTGGGACATGAACACTGAAGCTTTCTTT. Its translation: CSVEWDMNTEAFF.

This sequence joins TRBV19 and TRBJ1-2, with D uncertain. Germline V gene sequence: CDR1 LNHDA, CDR2 SQIVND (reference sequence). This CDR3 is built from 14 residues. The V end was cut by 5 bases, the J end by 10 bases, with 20 bases between. CDR3 nucleotide sequence: TGTGCCAGTAGTCTAACCGCCGGGATCGCAGCCTACACCTTC. Protein: CASSLTAGIAAYTF.

The chain carries TRBV12-3 or TRBV12-4 and TRBJ1-1; a weak D match, TRBD1 (5 bases). The CDR3 loop spans 13 amino acids. The V end lost 6 bases, the J end lost 3 bases, and 11 bases lay between the germline ends. DNA of the CDR3: TGTGCCAGCAGCAAGGGGTGGGACACTGAAGCTTTCTTT. The encoded protein is CASSKGWDTEAFF.

This clone was seen a few times. This chain joins TRBV29-1 and TRBJ1-1; a weak D match, TRBD1 (6 bases). Trimming removed 4 bases from V and 6 bases from J, with 15 bases in between. This CDR3 region has 13 residues. Germline CDR1 reads SQVTM; CDR2 reads ANQGSEA. DNA of the CDR3: TGCAGCGTTGTCCGCAGTCCAGGGGCTGAAGCTTTCTTT. Its protein is CSVVRSPGAEAFF.

About this clone itself: Other nucleotide sequences from this sample produce the same CDR3. The chain is built from TRBV19 and TRBJ2-7; 11 bases are shared with TRBD2. Germline V gene sequence: CDR1 LNHDA, CDR2 SQIVND (reference sequence). With 2 bases clipped from V and 4 bases from J, the junction kept 1 base outside the gene matches. The CDR3 length is 14 residues. The CDR3 sequence: CASSITSGRYEQYF. The DNA of the CDR3 is TGTGCCAGTAGTATAACTAGCGGGAGATACGAGCAGTACTTC.

The V call is TRBV3-1 (or the pseudogene TRBV3-2), the J call TRBJ2-3, with 15 bases aligning to TRBD2. V was clipped by 5 bases and J by 5 bases; unmatched bases: 8. CDR1 and CDR2 from the germline V gene are LGHDT and YNNKEL (reference sequence). The CDR3 is 17 amino acids. The CDR3 DNA follows: TGTGCCAGCAGCTACGGACTAGCGGGAGGGCGTGTAGATACGCAGTATTTT. Amino acids: CASSYGLAGGRVDTQYF.

This sequence joins TRBV24-1 and TRBJ2-7, with TRBD1 matching 9 bases. This CDR3 spans 14 amino acids. V shed 5 bases and J 4 bases; nucleotides not matched to a gene: 5. The germline CDR1 and CDR2 sequences are KGHDR and SFDVKD. The CDR3 DNA follows: TGTGCCACCAGTGGGGACAGGGACCCTTACGAGCAGTACTTC. It encodes CATSGDRDPYEQYF.

The chain carries TRBV6-6 and TRBJ2-6; the match to TRBD2 covers 11 bases. The CDR3 extends over 19 amino acids. V was clipped by 5 bases and J by 0 bases; unmatched bases: 9. In germline, CDR1 is MNHNY, CDR2 SVGAGI (reference sequence). CDR3 region: CASSPRSTSGSSGANVLTF. The DNA of the CDR3 is TGTGCCAGCAGTCCCCGCTCTACTAGCGGGAGCTCTGGGGCCAACGTCCTGACTTTC.

The V call is TRBV7-2, the J call TRBJ2-1; 9 bases map to TRBD2. V dropped 10 bases and J dropped 8; count of bases not matched to a gene: 27. This CDR3 comprises 19 residues. Germline V gives CDR1 SGHTA, CDR2 FQGNSA. DNA for the CDR3: TGTGCCAACGACCACCAGGGGAGTAGCGGGAGTGTGGTTGTTCATGAGCAGTTCTTC. Protein product: CANDHQGSSGSVVVHEQFF.

The rearrangement joins TRBV6-2 or TRBV6-3 to TRBJ1-1, with D perhaps TRBD1 (6 bases). The V end lost 0 bases, the J end lost 5 bases, and 10 bases lay between the germline ends. From germline, CDR1 is MNHEY and CDR2 SVGEGT. The CDR3 has 14 amino acids. CDR3 sequence (DNA): TGTGCCAGCAGTTACTCGATAAGGGGGACTGAAGCTTTCTTT. Encoded protein: CASSYSIRGTEAFF.

The chain links TRBV7-6 to TRBJ2-1; D is possibly TRBD1 (5 bases). The germline V gene encodes CDR1 SGHVS and CDR2 FNYEAQ. CDR3 size: 13 residues. The V and J ends lost 3 bases and 5 bases respectively, with 8 bases between them. The CDR3: CASSFGANNEQFF. The CDR3 DNA follows: TGTGCCAGCAGCTTTGGGGCAAACAATGAGCAGTTCTTC.

This chain links TRBV28 with TRBJ1-1, with D possibly matching TRBD1 (6 bases). Trimming stripped 6 bases from V and 3 bases from J, with 11 bases between. From germline, CDR1 is MDHEN and CDR2 SYDVKM. This CDR3 is built from 13 residues. CDR3 sequence reads: CASRGGGDTEAFF. In DNA form, the CDR3 reads TGTGCCAGCAGAGGGGGAGGGGACACTGAAGCTTTCTTT.

V usage is TRBV19 and J usage is TRBJ2-7, with D possibly matching TRBD2 (6 bases). This CDR3 contains 14 residues. CDR1 and CDR2 from the germline V gene are LNHDA and SQIVND (reference sequence). V was trimmed by 5 bases and J by 4 bases, leaving 15 bases between them. CDR3 DNA: TGTGCCAGTAGTCGGGCGGGGTTGGATTACGAGCAGTACTTC. It is translated as CASSRAGLDYEQYF.

This chain uses TRBV5-8 with TRBJ1-1, with D uncertain. The CDR3 totals 11 residues. V was pared by 3 bases and J by 5 bases, with 5 bases between. CDR1 is SGHTS, CDR2 YDEGEE, per germline. Here the CDR3 reads CASSSDTEAFF. The CDR3 coding sequence is TGTGCCAGCAGCTCAGATACTGAAGCTTTCTTT.

V is TRBV19 and J is TRBJ2-7; 7 nucleotides line up with TRBD2. V lost 1 base, J lost 0 bases, and 6 bases stayed unmatched. CDR1 LNHDA and CDR2 SQIVND come from the germline V gene (reference sequence). The CDR3 sequence is 16 residues long. The CDR3 spells CASSIAIGGFSYEQYF. The CDR3 coding sequence is TGTGCCAGTAGTATAGCTATCGGGGGGTTCTCCTACGAGCAGTACTTC.

The chain is built from TRBV11-3 and TRBJ2-3, with 8 bases fitting TRBD2. CDR3 length equals 15 residues. Germline CDR1 and CDR2: SGHNT and YENEEA. V shed 2 bases, J shed 4 bases, and the junction held 5 bases outside the gene matches. The DNA for the CDR3 is TGTGCCAGCAGCTTAAGCGGGGGTTGGGCAGATACGCAGTATTTT. Its translation: CASSLSGGWADTQYF.

In its sample, this clone was seen once. Within the sample, other DNA sequences also encode this same CDR3. The genes are TRBV3-1 (or the pseudogene TRBV3-2) and TRBJ2-3; 8 nucleotides match TRBD2. CDR1 LGHDT and CDR2 YNNKEL come from the germline V gene (reference sequence). The CDR3 runs to 15 residues. Trimming removed 6 bases from V and 0 bases from J; junction bases left unmatched: 5. In nucleotides, the CDR3 is TGTGCCAGCAGTCCTACTAGCGGTAGCACAGATACGCAGTATTTT. Its protein product is CASSPTSGSTDTQYF.

The rearrangement uses TRBV21-1 and TRBJ2-7; TRBD2 was called by the table and not checked on the DNA. TRBV21-1 is classified as a pseudogene. The CDR3 totals 13 residues. In nucleotides, the CDR3 is TGTGCCAGCAGCAAACCGGGGTATTACGAGCAGTACTTC. Translation gives CASSKPGYYEQYF.